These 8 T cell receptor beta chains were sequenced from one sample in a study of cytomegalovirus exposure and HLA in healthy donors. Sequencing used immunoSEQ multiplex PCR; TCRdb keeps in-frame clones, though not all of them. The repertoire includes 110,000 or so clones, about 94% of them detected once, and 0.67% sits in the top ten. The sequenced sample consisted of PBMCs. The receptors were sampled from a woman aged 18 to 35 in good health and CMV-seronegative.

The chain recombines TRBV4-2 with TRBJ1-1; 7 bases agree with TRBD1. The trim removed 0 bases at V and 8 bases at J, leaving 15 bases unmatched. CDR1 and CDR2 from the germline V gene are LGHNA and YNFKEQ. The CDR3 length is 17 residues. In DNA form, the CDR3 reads TGTGCCAGCAGCCAAGATCACTCAGGCTATGGGACAGAAGAAGCTTTCTTT. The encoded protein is CASSQDHSGYGTEEAFF.

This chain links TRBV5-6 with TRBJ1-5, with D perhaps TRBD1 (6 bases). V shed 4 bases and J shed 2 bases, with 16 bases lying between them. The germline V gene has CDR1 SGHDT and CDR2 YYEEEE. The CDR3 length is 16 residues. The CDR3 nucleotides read TGTGCCAGCAGCCGTACAGGGAATACGGGCAATCAGCCCCAGCATTTT. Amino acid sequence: CASSRTGNTGNQPQHF.

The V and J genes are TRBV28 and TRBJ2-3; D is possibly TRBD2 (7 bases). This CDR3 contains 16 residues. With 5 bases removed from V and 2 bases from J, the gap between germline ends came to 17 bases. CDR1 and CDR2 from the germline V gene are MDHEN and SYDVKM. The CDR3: CASSTGGHLPTDTQYF. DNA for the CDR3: TGTGCCAGCAGTACGGGGGGCCACCTCCCCACAGATACGCAGTATTTT.

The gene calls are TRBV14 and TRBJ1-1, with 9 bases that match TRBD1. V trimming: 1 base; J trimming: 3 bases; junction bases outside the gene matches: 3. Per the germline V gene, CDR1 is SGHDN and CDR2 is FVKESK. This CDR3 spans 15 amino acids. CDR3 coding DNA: TGTGCCAGCAGCCAAGTTTGGACAGGGGACACTGAAGCTTTCTTT. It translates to CASSQVWTGDTEAFF.

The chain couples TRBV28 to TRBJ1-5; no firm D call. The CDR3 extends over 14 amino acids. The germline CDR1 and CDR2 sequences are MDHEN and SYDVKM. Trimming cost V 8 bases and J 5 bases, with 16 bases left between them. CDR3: CASRESYFDQPQHF. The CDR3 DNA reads TGTGCCAGCCGAGAGTCGTACTTCGATCAGCCCCAGCATTTT.

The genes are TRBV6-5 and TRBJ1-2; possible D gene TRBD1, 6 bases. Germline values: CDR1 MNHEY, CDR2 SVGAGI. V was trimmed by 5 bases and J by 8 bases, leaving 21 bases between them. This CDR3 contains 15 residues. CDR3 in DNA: TGTGCCAGCAGTACCGCGTGGGGCAGGGGAAAAGGCTACACCTTC. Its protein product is CASSTAWGRGKGYTF.

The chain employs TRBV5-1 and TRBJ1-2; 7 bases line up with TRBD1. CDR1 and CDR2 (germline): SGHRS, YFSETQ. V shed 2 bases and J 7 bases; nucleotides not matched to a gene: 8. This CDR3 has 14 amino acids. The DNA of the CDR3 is TGCGCCAGCAGCTTCGAGGACAGGCGTGGTGGCTACACCTTC. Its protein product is CASSFEDRRGGYTF.

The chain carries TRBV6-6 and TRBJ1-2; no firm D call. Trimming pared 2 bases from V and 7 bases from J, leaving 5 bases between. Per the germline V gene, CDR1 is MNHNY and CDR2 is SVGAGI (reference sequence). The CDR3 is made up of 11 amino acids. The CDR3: CASSYVVGYTF. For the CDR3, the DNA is TGTGCCAGCAGTTACGTCGTTGGCTACACCTTC.